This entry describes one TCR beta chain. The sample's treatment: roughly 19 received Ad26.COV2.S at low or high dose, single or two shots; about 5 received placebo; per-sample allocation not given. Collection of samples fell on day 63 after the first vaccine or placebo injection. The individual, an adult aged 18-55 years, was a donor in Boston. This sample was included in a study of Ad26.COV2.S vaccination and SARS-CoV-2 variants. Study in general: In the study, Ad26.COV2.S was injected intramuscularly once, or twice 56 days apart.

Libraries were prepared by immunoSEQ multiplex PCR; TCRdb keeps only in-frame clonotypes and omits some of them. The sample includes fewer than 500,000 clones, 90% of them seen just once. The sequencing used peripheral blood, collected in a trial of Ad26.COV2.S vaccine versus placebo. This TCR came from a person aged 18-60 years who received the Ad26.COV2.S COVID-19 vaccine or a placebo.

CDR3 nucleotides: TGTGCCAGTAGTGTCGAGGGGGGCGCCTCCTACGAGCAGTACTTC. As protein: CASSVEGGASYEQYF. The chain combines TRBV19 with TRBJ2-7, with D perhaps matching TRBD1 or TRBD2 (6 bases each). Trimming removed 5 bases at V and 0 bases at J, with 14 bases between. This CDR3 has 15 amino acids. The germline V gene has CDR1 LNHDA and CDR2 SQIVND (reference sequence).